These 10 T cell receptor beta chains were sequenced from one sample in a study of T-cell memory formation after mild COVID-19. A single record per CDR3 protein comes from TCRdb applying MiXCR to the 5' RACE reads. The top ten clones hold around a fifth of a sample with under 450,000 distinct CDR3 sequences, around a fifth of them seen once. Sample: PBMCs or a T cell subset sorted from them (not recorded which). These receptors were collected from a man younger than 35 who had mild COVID-19 (a few samples of this study predate the infection). Cell type and time point are not known.

The chain recombines TRBV2 with TRBJ2-7; D is possibly TRBD2 (5 bases). The CDR3 is made up of 12 amino acids. Deletions cut 4 bases from V and 6 bases from J, with 10 bases between. The germline V gene encodes CDR1 SNHLY and CDR2 FYNNEI. CDR3 in DNA: TGTGCCAGCAGTGTTATGGGAGCCGAGCAGTACTTC. This encodes CASSVMGAEQYF.

This clonotype has more than one count but fewer than ten. The junction departs from germline at one end; a sequencing error may be responsible. The V gene is TRBV7-7, the J gene TRBJ2-5; no reliable D call. The germline V gene has CDR1 SSHAT and CDR2 FNYEAQ (reference sequence). The CDR3 is 13 amino acids. The CDR3 region is CASSSEQRETQYF. The CDR3 region has the DNA TGTGCTAGCAGCTCGGAGCAAAGGGAGACCCAGTACTTC.

This rearrangement joins TRBV4-3 to TRBJ1-6; 8 nucleotides match TRBD1. Germline values: CDR1 LGHNA, CDR2 YSLEER. The V and J ends lost 4 bases and 6 bases, in that order; junction bases with no gene match: 5. The CDR3 sequence is 15 residues long. The CDR3 here is CASSPGQGPNSPLHF. For the CDR3, the DNA is TGCGCCAGCAGCCCCGGACAGGGTCCTAATTCACCCCTCCACTTT.

This clonotype was counted a few times. V gene TRBV24-1 combines with J gene TRBJ2-3; TRBD2 matches at 10 bases. The CDR3 is made up of 16 amino acids. Germline V lookup: CDR1 KGHDR, CDR2 SFDVKD. V lost 3 bases and J lost 4; bases outside the gene matches: 6. CDR3 nucleotide sequence: TGTGCCACCAGTGATGTCAGCGGGGGGGCCGCAGATACGCAGTATTTT. Its translation: CATSDVSGGAADTQYF.

This clonotype was counted between two and nine times. An end of the junction differs from the germline gene, which may be a read error. J is TRBJ1-2 and V is TRBV20-1; D may be TRBD1 (6 bases). Germline lookup yields CDR1 DFQATT and CDR2 SNEGSKA (reference sequence). CDR3 length equals 10 residues. CDR3 DNA sequence: TGCAGTGCTAAACGGGACATCCTGTCCTTC. Its translation: CSAKRDILSF.

V usage is TRBV6-2 or TRBV6-3 and J usage is TRBJ2-1; TRBD2 matches at 8 bases. Per germline, CDR1 MNHEY and CDR2 SVGEGT. V dropped 6 bases and J dropped 8; count of bases not matched to a gene: 9. The CDR3 length is 14 residues. The CDR3 DNA follows: TGTGCCAGCAGGCAGCCGAGCGGGGGCCATGAGCAGTTCTTC. Protein product: CASRQPSGGHEQFF.

The V call is TRBV7-9, the J call TRBJ1-2, with TRBD1 matching 7 bases. The ends lost 1 base at V and 8 bases at J; junction bases unmatched: 4. From germline, CDR1 is SEHNR and CDR2 FQNEAQ (reference sequence). CDR3 length equals 13 residues. The CDR3 nucleotides read TGTGCCAGCAGCTTAGAGGGGGCGTCGGGCTACACCTTC. Its protein product is CASSLEGASGYTF.

This rearrangement joins TRBV7-6 to TRBJ2-6; D is possibly TRBD1 or TRBD2 (5 bases each). CDR1 is SGHVS, CDR2 FNYEAQ, per germline. The CDR3 is 21 amino acids. Deletions cut 2 bases from V and 0 bases from J, with 23 bases between. This CDR3 reads CASSLYSPRDLTVSGANVLTF. For the CDR3, the DNA is TGTGCCAGCAGCTTATATTCGCCTCGGGACCTAACCGTCTCTGGGGCCAACGTCCTGACTTTC.

Ten or more counts support this clonotype. The chain carries TRBV7-3 and TRBJ2-3; D might be TRBD1 or TRBD2, each matching 5 bases. The V and J ends lost 2 bases and 2 bases respectively, with 17 bases between them. CDR1 and CDR2 (germline): SGHTA, FQGTGA. CDR3 length: 17 amino acids. The CDR3 reads CASSLGVGRPTTDTQYF. In DNA form, the CDR3 reads TGTGCCAGCAGCTTAGGGGTGGGACGCCCTACCACAGATACGCAGTATTTT.

This clonotype was observed a handful of times. The chain has TRBV3-1 and TRBJ2-1; D gene uncertain. V lost 1 base, J lost 3 bases, and 7 bases lay in between. CDR1 LGHDT and CDR2 YNNKEL come from the germline V gene (reference sequence). The CDR3 runs 14 residues. The DNA for the CDR3 is TGTGCCAGCAGCCAAGTGGCTAGCTACAATGAGCAGTTCTTC. Protein product: CASSQVASYNEQFF.